This TCR beta chain comes out of a study of CXCR3-negative and CXCR3-positive naive CD8 T cells. Whole-study results and caveats: Researchers reported similar TRBV-TRBJ usage in naive CXCR3-negative and CXCR3-positive cells, though memory differed.

A remark on this clonotype: Its antigen remains unidentified.

A CD45RO-CCR7+CD27+CD95- profile was what naive CD8+ T cells displayed. Researchers prepared the TRB cDNA libraries using 5' RACE with UMI labels. TCRdb reanalyzed the 5' RACE reads and collapses them to one entry per CDR3 protein, without DNA. This repertoire includes approximately 83,000 distinct CDR3 sequences. This CDR3 comprises 16 residues. Germline CDR1 is SGHDN and CDR2 is FVKESK. The V call is TRBV14, the J call TRBJ2-4. This TCR was recovered from a human donor in good health. Some clones in this sample may be carry-over from other donors' samples. Sequences were obtained from naive CXCR3- CD8+ T cells from blood. As to subset: CD45RO-CCR7+CD27+CD95- naive CD8+ T cells lacking CXCR3 (TNR3-). CDR3 sequence: CASSQAKGLAKNIQYF.